This is a list of T cell receptor beta chains from one sample in a study of shared clonotypes between healthy human individuals. Data came from immunoSEQ multiplex PCR; TCRdb stores just in-frame clones and leaves some out. The sample carries about 1 million clones, about 70% recorded once. The specimen sequenced was memory CD4+ T cells sorted from blood. The receptors shown here come from a man between 18 and 29 years old in good health. CDR3s include the opening cysteine and the closing phenylalanine or tryptophan.

V gene	J gene	CDR3 protein
TRBV28	TRBJ2-1	CAVTGRDEQFF
TRBV27	TRBJ2-7	CASSLYQGTRDEQYF
TRBV12-5	TRBJ1-1	CASGANGEAFF
TRBV30	TRBJ2-2	CAWKSGGAGTGELFF
TRBV2	TRBJ2-1	CASSGTGSGEQFF
TRBV21-1	TRBJ1-5	CASSKSGGSNQPQHF
TRBV30	TRBJ2-7	CAWSRDRESSEQYF
TRBV2	TRBJ2-1	CASSLTSGGYNEQFF
TRBV15	TRBJ2-3	CATSRGALTDTQYF
TRBV9	TRBJ1-1	CASSVGRVNTEAFF
TRBV5-6	TRBJ2-3	CASSAGQGMRTDTQYF
TRBV4-1	TRBJ2-7	CASSQDQTYSYEQYF